This entry describes one T cell receptor beta chain. In terms of age and location, participants ranged from roughly 18 to 90 years and lived in around 22 US areas. Using immunoSEQ multiplex PCR, the repertoire was profiled, and TCRdb retains in-frame clones only, with some absent. Of roughly 430,000 clones in the sample, 70% to 90% were seen once. The sample comes from a study of blood T cell repertoires in COVID-19. Germline CDR1 reads SGDLS; CDR2 reads YYNGEE. Trimming cost V 0 bases and J 4 bases, with 10 bases left between them. CDR3 length equals 14 residues. The gene calls are TRBV9 and TRBJ1-1, with TRBD1 as a possible D gene (6 bases). This receptor was obtained from a woman aged 40 to 49 with acute COVID-19. Sequencing was performed on PBMCs or T cells enriched from blood (not recorded which). The CDR3 is CASSVATGSTEAFF. The CDR3, as DNA: TGTGCCAGCAGCGTAGCAACAGGGTCCACTGAAGCTTTCTTT. The variable domain in full, completed from reference TRBV9 and TRBJ1-1, reads DSGVTQTPKHLITATGQRVTLRCSPRSGDLSVYWYQQSLDQGLQFLIQYYNGEERAKGNILERFSAQQFPDLHSELNLSSLELGDSALYFCASSVATGSTEAFFGQGTRLTVV.